Sequencing of this T cell receptor beta chain was carried out in a study of tumor and adjacent non-tumor tissue in lung cancer. Findings and caveats of the study: Compared with tumor, normal lung showed significantly lower TCR diversity.

No cell sorting was done before RNA was extracted from the tissue. Distant lung tissue was collected more than 3 cm away from the tumor edge. Three rounds of nested PCR, following a modified ARM-PCR protocol, produced the TCRbeta library. A single record per CDR3 protein comes from TCRdb applying MiXCR to the multiplex PCR reads. The sample carries roughly 82,000 distinct CDR3 sequences, 76% recorded once. Worth noting for this clonotype: Its antigen is as yet unknown. The germline gene is not matched at one end of the junction; a read error may be the cause.

From germline, CDR1 is MGHRA and CDR2 YSYEKL. CDR3 size: 19 residues. The chain is built from TRBV4-1 and TRBJ2-1, with 15 bases that match TRBD2. This sequence was found in a woman aged 45-65 years with non-small cell lung cancer. Sequenced input: distant non-tumor lung tissue. The chain's CDR3 is CVSSHPGLAGGLSYNEQFF. The CDR3, as DNA: TGCGTCAGCAGCCACCCGGGACTAGCGGGGGGACTCTCCTACAATGAGCAGTTCTTC.